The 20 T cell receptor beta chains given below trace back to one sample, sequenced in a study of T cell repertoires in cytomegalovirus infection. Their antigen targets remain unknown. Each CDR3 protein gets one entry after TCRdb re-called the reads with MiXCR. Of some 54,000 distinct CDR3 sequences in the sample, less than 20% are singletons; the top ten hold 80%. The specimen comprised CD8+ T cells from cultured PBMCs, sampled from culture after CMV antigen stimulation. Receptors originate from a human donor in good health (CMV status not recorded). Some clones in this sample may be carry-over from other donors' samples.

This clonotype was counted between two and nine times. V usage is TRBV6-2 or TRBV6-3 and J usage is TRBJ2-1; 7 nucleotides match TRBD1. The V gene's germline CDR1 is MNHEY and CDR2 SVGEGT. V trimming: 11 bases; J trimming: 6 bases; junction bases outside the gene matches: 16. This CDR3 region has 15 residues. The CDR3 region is CACQLPHPGGNEQFF. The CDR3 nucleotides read TGTGCCTGCCAGCTCCCCCACCCAGGGGGCAATGAGCAGTTCTTC.

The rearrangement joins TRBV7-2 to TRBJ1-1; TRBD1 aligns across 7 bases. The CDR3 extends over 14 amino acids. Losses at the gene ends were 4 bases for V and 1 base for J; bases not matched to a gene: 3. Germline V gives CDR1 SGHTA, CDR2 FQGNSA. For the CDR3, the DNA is TGTGCCAGCAGCTCCTACAGGGGGAACACTGAAGCTTTCTTT. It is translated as CASSSYRGNTEAFF.

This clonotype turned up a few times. The CDR3 loop reads CATSTEGNTEAFF. The DNA of the CDR3 is TGTGCCACCAGCACCGAGGGGAACACTGAAGCTTTCTTT. The rearrangement links TRBV15 to TRBJ1-1; D is uncertain. V was pared by 4 bases and J by 1 base, with 7 bases between. This CDR3 contains 13 residues. In germline, CDR1 is LNHNV, CDR2 YYDKDF (reference sequence).

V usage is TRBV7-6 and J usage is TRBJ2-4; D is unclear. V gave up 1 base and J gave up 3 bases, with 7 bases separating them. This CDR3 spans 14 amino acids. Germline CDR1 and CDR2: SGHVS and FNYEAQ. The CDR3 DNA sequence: TGTGCCAGCAGCTTAGAACACCACAAAAACATTCAGTACTTC. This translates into CASSLEHHKNIQYF.

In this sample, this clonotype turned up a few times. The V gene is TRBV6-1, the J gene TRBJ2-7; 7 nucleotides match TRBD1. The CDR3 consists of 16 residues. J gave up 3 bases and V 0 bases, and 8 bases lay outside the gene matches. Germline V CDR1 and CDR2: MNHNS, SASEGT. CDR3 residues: CASSEAGWDSYYEQYF. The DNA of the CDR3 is TGTGCCAGCAGTGAAGCGGGTTGGGACAGCTACTACGAGCAGTACTTC.

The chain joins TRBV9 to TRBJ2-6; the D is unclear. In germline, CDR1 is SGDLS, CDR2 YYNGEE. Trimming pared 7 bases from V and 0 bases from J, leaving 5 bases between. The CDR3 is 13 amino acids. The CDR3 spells CASESSGANVLTF. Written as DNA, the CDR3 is TGTGCCAGCGAGAGCTCTGGGGCCAACGTCCTGACTTTC.

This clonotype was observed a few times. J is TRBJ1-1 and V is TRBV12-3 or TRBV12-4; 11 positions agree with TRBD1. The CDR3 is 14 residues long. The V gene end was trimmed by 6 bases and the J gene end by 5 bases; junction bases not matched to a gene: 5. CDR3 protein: CASRRTGGKTEAFF. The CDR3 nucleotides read TGTGCCAGCAGGCGGACAGGGGGCAAGACTGAAGCTTTCTTT.

CDR3 DNA: TGTGCCAGCAGTTCTGACCCGGTCTCCGGGGAGCTGTTTTTT. This codes for CASSSDPVSGELFF. The genes are TRBV6-5 and TRBJ2-2; no clear D. In germline, CDR1 is MNHEY, CDR2 SVGAGI. V lost 4 bases, J lost 6 bases, and 12 bases lay in between. CDR3 length: 14 residues.

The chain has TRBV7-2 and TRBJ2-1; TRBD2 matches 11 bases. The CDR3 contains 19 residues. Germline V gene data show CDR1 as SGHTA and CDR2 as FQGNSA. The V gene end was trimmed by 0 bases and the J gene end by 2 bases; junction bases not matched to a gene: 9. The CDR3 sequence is CASSLALAGGPFTYNEQFF. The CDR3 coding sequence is TGTGCCAGCAGCTTAGCGCTAGCGGGGGGTCCCTTTACCTACAATGAGCAGTTCTTC.

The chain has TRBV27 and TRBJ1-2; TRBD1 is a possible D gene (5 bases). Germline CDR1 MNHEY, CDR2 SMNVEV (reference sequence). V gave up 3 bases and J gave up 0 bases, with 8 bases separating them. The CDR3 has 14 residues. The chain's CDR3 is CASSFDRTNYGYTF. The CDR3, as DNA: TGTGCCAGCAGTTTTGACAGAACTAACTATGGCTACACCTTC.

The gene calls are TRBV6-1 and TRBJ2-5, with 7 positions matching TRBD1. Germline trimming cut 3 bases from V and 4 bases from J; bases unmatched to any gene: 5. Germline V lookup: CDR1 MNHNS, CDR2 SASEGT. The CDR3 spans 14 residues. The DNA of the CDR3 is TGTGCCAGCAGTGACAACCGGGACAGAGAGACCCAGTACTTC. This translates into CASSDNRDRETQYF.

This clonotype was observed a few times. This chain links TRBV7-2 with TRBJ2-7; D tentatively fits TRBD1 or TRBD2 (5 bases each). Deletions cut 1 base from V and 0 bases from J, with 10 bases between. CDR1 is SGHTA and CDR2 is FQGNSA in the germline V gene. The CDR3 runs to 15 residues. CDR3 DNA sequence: TGTGCCAGCAGCTTAGACGGGGCAAGCTCCTACGAGCAGTACTTC. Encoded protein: CASSLDGASSYEQYF. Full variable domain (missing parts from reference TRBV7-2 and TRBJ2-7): GAGVSQSPSNKVTEKGKDVELRCDPISGHTALYWYRQSLGQGLEFLIYFQGNSAPDKSGLPSDRFSAERTGGSVSTLTIQRTQQEDSAVYLCASSLDGASSYEQYFGPGTRLTVT.

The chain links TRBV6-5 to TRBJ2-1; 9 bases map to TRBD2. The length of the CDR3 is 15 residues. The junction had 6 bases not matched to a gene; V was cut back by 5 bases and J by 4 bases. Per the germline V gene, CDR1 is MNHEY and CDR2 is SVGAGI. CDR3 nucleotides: TGTGCCAGCAGTACAGCGGGGGGAGGGTACAATGAGCAGTTCTTC. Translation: CASSTAGGGYNEQFF.

The CDR3, as DNA: TGTGCCAGCAGCTCCCCTTCCAGCGGGGCCGACTACAATGAGCAGTTCTTC. It translates to CASSSPSSGADYNEQFF. The rearrangement joins TRBV9 to TRBJ2-1, with 7 bases aligning to TRBD2. Germline trimming cut 4 bases from V and 3 bases from J; bases unmatched to any gene: 13. The CDR3 totals 17 residues. CDR1 is SGDLS and CDR2 is YYNGEE in the germline V gene.

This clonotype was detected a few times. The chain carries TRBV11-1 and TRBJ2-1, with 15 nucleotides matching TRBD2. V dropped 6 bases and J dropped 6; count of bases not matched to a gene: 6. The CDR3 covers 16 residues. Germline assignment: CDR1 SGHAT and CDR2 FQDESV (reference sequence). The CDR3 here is CASRHPGLAGGNEQFF. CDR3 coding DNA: TGTGCCAGCAGACACCCGGGACTAGCGGGGGGCAATGAGCAGTTCTTC.

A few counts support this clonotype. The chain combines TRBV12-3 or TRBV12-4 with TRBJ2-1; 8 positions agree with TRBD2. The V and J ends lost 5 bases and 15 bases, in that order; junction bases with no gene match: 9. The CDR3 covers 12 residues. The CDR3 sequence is CASSPGAGGRFF. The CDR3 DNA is TGTGCCAGCAGTCCGGGGGCGGGGGGCCGGTTCTTC.

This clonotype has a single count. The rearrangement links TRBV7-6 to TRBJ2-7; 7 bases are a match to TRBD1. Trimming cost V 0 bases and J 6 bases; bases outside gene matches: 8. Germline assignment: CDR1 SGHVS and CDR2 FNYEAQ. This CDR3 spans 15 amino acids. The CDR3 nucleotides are TGTGCCAGCAGCTTAGCCCTGACAGGGCAAAGCGAGCAGTACTTC. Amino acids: CASSLALTGQSEQYF.

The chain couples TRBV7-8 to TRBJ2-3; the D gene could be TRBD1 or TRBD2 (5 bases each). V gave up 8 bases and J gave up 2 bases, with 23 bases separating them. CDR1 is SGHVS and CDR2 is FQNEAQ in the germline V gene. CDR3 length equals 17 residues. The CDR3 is CASYDPGTPADTDTQYF. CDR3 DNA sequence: TGTGCCAGCTACGACCCCGGGACCCCGGCGGACACAGATACGCAGTATTTT.

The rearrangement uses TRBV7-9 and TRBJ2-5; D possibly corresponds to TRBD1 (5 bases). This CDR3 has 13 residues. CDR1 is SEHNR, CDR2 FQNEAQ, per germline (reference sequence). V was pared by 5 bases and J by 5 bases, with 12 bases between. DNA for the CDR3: TGTGCCAGCAGCACCGACAGTTTTGAGACCCAGTACTTC. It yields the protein CASSTDSFETQYF.

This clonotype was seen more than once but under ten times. This CDR3 reads CASSPSTGDASYEQYF. The DNA of the CDR3 is TGTGCCAGCAGTCCCTCAACAGGGGATGCATCCTACGAGCAGTACTTC. This chain uses TRBV27 with TRBJ2-7, with 7 nucleotides matching TRBD1. Germline CDR1 and CDR2: MNHEY and SMNVEV (reference sequence). The junction had 11 bases not matched to a gene; V was cut back by 5 bases and J by 1 base. This CDR3 spans 16 amino acids.